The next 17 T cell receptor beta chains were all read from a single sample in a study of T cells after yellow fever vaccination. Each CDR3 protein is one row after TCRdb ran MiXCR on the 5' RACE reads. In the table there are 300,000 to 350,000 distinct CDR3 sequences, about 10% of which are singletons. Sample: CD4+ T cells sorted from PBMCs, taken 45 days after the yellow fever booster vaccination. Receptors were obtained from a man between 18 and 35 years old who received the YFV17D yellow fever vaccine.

The CDR3 coding sequence is TGTGCCAGCGCCCCGGGGCCCAAGTACAATGAGCAGTTCTTC. Its protein product is CASAPGPKYNEQFF. The chain recombines TRBV6-1 with TRBJ2-1; either TRBD1 or TRBD2 may supply D (5 bases each). V was shortened by 8 bases and J by 4 bases, with 15 bases between the two germline ends. There are 14 residues in the CDR3. The V gene's germline CDR1 is MNHNS and CDR2 SASEGT.

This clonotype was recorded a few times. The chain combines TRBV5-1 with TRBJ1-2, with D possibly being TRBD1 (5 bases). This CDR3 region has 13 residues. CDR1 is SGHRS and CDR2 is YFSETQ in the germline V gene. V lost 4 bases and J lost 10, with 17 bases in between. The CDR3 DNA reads TGCGCCAGCAGCCGCGACGGGAGGGGAGACTACACCTTC. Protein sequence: CASSRDGRGDYTF.

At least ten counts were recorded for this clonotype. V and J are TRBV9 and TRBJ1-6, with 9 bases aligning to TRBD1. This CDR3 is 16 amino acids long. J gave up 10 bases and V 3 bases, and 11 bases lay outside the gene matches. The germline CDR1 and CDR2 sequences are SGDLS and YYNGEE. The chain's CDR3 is CASSGDNRGLGSPLHF. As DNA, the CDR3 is TGTGCCAGCAGCGGCGATAACAGGGGGCTTGGATCACCCCTCCACTTT.

This CDR3 is CASSQDPIAVWGESEKLFF. For the CDR3, the DNA is TGCGCCAGCAGCCAAGATCCGATCGCCGTCTGGGGGGAGAGTGAAAAACTGTTTTTT. The rearrangement uses TRBV4-3 and TRBJ1-4; tentative D call: TRBD1 (5 bases). CDR1 and CDR2 from the germline V gene are LGHNA and YSLEER. The length of the CDR3 is 19 residues. V lost 0 bases and J lost 7, with 24 bases in between.

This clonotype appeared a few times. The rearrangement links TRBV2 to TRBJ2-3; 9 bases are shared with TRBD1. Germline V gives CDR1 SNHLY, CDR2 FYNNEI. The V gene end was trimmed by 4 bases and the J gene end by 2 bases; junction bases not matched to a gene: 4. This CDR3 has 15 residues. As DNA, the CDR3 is TGTGCCAGCAGTGGGGGGACAGGGAACACAGATACGCAGTATTTT. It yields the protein CASSGGTGNTDTQYF.

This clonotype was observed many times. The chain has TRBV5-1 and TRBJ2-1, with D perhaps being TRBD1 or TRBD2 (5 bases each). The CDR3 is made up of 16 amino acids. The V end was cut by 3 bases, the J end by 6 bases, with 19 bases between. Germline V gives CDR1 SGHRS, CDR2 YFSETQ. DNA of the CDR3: TGCGCCAGCAGCTCCAATCGACAGCGAGGGTCCAATGAGCAGTTCTTC. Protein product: CASSSNRQRGSNEQFF.

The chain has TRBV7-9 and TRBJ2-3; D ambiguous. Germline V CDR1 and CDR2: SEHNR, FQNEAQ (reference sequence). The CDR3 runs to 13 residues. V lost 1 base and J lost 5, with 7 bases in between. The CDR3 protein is CASSLEDGDTQYF. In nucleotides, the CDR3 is TGTGCCAGCAGCTTAGAAGACGGAGATACGCAGTATTTT.

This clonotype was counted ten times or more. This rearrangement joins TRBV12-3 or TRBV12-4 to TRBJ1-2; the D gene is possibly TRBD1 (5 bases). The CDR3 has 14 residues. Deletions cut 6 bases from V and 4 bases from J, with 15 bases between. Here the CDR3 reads CASSPFQGPYGYTF. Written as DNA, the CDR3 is TGTGCCAGCAGCCCTTTCCAGGGTCCCTATGGCTACACCTTC.

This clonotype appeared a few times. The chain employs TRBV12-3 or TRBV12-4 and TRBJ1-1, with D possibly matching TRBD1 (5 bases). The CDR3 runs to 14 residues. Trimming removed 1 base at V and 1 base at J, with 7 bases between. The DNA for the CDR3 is TGTGCCAGCAGTTTAGTGGGGCCGAACACTGAAGCTTTCTTT. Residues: CASSLVGPNTEAFF.

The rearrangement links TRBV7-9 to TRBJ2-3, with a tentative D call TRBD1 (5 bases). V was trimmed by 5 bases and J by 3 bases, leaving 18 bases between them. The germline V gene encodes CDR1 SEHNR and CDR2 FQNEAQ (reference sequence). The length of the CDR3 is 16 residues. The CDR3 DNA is TGTGCCAGCAGCCCCGTCTCGGGCAGGGTGACAGATACGCAGTATTTT. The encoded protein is CASSPVSGRVTDTQYF. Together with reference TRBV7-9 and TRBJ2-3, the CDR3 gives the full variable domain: DTGVSQNPRHKITKRGQNVTFRCDPISEHNRLYWYRQTLGQGPEFLTYFQNEAQLEKSRLLSDRFSAERPKGSFSTLEIQRTEQGDSAMYLCASSPVSGRVTDTQYFGPGTRLTVL.

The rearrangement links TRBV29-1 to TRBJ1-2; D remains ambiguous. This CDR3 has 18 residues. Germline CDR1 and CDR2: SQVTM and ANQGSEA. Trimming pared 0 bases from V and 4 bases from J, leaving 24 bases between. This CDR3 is CSVEDLEERSRVVYGYTF. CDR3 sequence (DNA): TGCAGCGTTGAAGATCTTGAGGAACGTTCTAGGGTCGTCTATGGCTACACCTTC.

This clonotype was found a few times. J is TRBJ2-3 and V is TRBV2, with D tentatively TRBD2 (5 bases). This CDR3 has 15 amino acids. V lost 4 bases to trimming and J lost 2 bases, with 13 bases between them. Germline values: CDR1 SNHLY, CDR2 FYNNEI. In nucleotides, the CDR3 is TGTGCCAGCAGTGTCCTAGCCCCTTTCACAGATACGCAGTATTTT. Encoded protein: CASSVLAPFTDTQYF. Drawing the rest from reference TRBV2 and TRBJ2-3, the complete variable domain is EPEVTQTPSHQVTQMGQEVILRCVPISNHLYFYWYRQILGQKVEFLVSFYNNEISEKSEIFDDQFSVERPDGSNFTLKIRSTKLEDSAMYFCASSVLAPFTDTQYFGPGTRLTVL.

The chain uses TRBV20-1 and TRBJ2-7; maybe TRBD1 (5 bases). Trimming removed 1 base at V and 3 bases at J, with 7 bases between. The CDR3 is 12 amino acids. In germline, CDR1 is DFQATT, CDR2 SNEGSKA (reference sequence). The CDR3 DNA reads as TGCAGTGCTAGAGTTAGGGGCTACGAGCAGTACTTC. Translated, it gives CSARVRGYEQYF.

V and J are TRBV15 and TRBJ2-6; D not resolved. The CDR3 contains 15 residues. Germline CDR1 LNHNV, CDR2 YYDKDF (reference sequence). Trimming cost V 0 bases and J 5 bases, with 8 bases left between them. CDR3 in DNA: TGTGCCACCAGCAGAGAGGGCGTTAGGGCCAACGTCCTGACTTTC. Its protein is CATSREGVRANVLTF.

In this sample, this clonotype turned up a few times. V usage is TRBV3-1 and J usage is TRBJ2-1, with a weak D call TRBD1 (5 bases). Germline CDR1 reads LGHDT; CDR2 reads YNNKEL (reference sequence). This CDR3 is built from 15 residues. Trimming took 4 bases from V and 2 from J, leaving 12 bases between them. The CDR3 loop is CASSPLDTTYNEQFF. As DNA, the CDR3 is TGTGCCAGCAGCCCCCTGGACACGACCTACAATGAGCAGTTCTTC.

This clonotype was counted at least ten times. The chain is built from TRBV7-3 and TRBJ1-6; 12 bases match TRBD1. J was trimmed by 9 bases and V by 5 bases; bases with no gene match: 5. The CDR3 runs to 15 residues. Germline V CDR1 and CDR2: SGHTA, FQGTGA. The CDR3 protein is CASSLRDRGLSPLHF. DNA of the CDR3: TGTGCCAGCAGCCTCCGGGACAGGGGGCTTTCACCCCTCCACTTT.

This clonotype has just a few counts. CDR3 bases: TGTGCCAGCAGTAGGCGGGGGGGGATGGAGACCCAGTACTTC. It translates to CASSRRGGMETQYF. The chain links TRBV12-3 or TRBV12-4 to TRBJ2-5, with TRBD2 matching over 9 bases. Germline trimming cut 5 bases from V and 5 bases from J; bases unmatched to any gene: 6. The CDR3 runs to 14 residues.